Listed below are T cell receptor beta chains from one sample, sequenced in a study of T cell changes during pregnancy in multiple sclerosis. Repertoires were generated with immunoSEQ multiplex PCR, while TCRdb's copy carries only in-frame clones and drops some. The sample records 35,000 to 40,000 clones, 88% being singletons. Sequencing used CD8+ T cells from peripheral blood mononuclear cells, obtained in the third trimester of pregnancy. These receptors were collected from a female donor with multiple sclerosis, enrolled in a pregnancy study. Both conserved end residues are part of each CDR3. Each record gives: D gene, clone size, J gene, V gene, CDR3 protein, CDR3 DNA. The D gene is left open where the match is weak. Clone size is stated in some rows and not others, as once, few, many or a class when expanded.

D gene: .
clone size: few
J gene: TRBJ2-2
V gene: TRBV6-4
CDR3 protein: CASSGSSTGELFF
CDR3 DNA: TGTGCCAGCAGTGGCTCTAGTACCGGGGAGCTGTTTTTT

D gene: .
clone size: .
J gene: TRBJ2-1
V gene: TRBV4-1
CDR3 protein: CASSQTAGADEQFF
CDR3 DNA: TGCGCCAGCAGCCAAACCGCGGGGGCAGATGAGCAGTTCTTC

D gene: .
clone size: .
J gene: TRBJ2-7
V gene: TRBV27
CDR3 protein: CASSLHEQYF
CDR3 DNA: TGTGCCAGCAGTTTACACGAGCAGTACTTC

D gene: .
clone size: .
J gene: TRBJ1-2
V gene: TRBV15
CDR3 protein: CATSRERGNYGYTF
CDR3 DNA: TGTGCCACCAGCAGAGAGAGGGGGAACTATGGCTACACCTTC

D gene: .
clone size: .
J gene: TRBJ2-7
V gene: TRBV7-9
CDR3 protein: CASSLPAWALPTEQYF
CDR3 DNA: TGTGCCAGCAGCTTACCCGCCTGGGCCCTACCTACGGAGCAGTACTTC

D gene: .
clone size: .
J gene: TRBJ1-2
V gene: TRBV6-5
CDR3 protein: CAPPRTENYGYTF
CDR3 DNA: TGTGCTCCGCCCAGGACAGAAAATTATGGCTACACCTTC

D gene: .
clone size: .
J gene: TRBJ2-7
V gene: TRBV27
CDR3 protein: CASSFGGGGEQYF
CDR3 DNA: TGTGCCAGCAGTTTCGGGGGCGGGGGCGAGCAGTACTTC

D gene: .
clone size: .
J gene: TRBJ1-1
V gene: TRBV2
CDR3 protein: CASSATPVPTEAFF
CDR3 DNA: TGTGCCAGCAGCGCCACGCCAGTCCCCACTGAAGCTTTCTTT

D gene: .
clone size: .
J gene: TRBJ1-1
V gene: TRBV12-5
CDR3 protein: CASGPGSPLNTEAFF
CDR3 DNA: TGTGCTAGTGGTCCCGGGTCGCCACTAAACACTGAAGCTTTCTTT

D gene: .
clone size: .
J gene: TRBJ2-1
V gene: TRBV18
CDR3 protein: CASSPGDSYNEQFF
CDR3 DNA: TGTGCCAGCTCCCCCGGGGACTCCTACAATGAGCAGTTCTTC